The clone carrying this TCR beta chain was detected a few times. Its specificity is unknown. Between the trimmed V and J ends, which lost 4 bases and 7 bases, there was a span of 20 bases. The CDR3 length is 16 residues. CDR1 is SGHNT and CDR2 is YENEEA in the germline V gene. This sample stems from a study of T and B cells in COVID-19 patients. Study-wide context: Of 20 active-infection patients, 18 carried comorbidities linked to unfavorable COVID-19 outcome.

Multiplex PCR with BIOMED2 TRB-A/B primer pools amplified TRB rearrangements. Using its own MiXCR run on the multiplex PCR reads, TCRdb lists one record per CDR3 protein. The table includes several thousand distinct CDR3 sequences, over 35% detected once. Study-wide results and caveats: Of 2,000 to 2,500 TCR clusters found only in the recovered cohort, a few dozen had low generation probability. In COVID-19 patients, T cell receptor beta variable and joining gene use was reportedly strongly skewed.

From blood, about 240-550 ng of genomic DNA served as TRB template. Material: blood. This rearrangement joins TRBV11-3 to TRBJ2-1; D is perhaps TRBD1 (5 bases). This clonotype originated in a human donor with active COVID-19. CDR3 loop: CASSSLQELVGNEQFF. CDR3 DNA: TGTGCCAGCAGCTCTCTACAGGAATTAGTTGGGAATGAGCAGTTCTTC.